The text below deals with one TCR beta chain. Its target is unknown. Points from the study as a whole: Tumor memory CD4+ T cell TCR gene usage clustered with blood and lymph node memory CD4+ cells and lymph node naive CD4+ cells. Tumor Treg TCRs overlapped most with tumor naive CD4+ cells.

The CDR3 sequence is 14 residues long. Deletions cut 0 bases from V and 8 bases from J, with 14 bases between. CDR1 is DFQATT, CDR2 SNEGSKA, per germline (reference sequence). Semi-nested PCR with Nested Universal Primer A followed constant-region reverse priming of full-length variable regions. TCRdb processed the 5' RACE reads anew with MiXCR; each CDR3 protein has one entry. The repertoire holds roughly 6,000 distinct CDR3 sequences, with roughly two thirds as singletons. The sequenced sample consisted of memory CD4+ T cells sorted from a lymph node. The subset denotes: memory CD4+ T cells, CD4+CD45RO+CD25-. This sequence originates from a female donor with breast cancer. The V and J genes are TRBV20-1 and TRBJ2-4, with a possible D match to TRBD2 (5 bases). The CDR3 DNA is TGCAGTGCTAGAGACCCCATTGCCGGGGACATTCAGTACTTC. Amino acids: CSARDPIAGDIQYF.